This TCR beta chain originates from a study of shared clonotypes between healthy human individuals. About the research overall: CD4 naive and memory got three plates each, CD8 naive two, CD8 memory one.

Data came from immunoSEQ multiplex PCR; TCRdb stores just in-frame clones and leaves some out. The sample has about 700,000 clones; around 90% are singletons. Terminally differentiated effector memory CD45RA+ cells were left out of the naive CD8 fraction, which was CD45RO-negative and positively selected for CCR7. The V gene end was trimmed by 4 bases and the J gene end by 5 bases; junction bases not matched to a gene: 4. The germline CDR1 and CDR2 sequences are MNHEY and SMNVEV (reference sequence). The CDR3 loop spans 14 amino acids. Sequencing used naive CD8+ T cells sorted from blood. The receptor's source is a man aged 30-40 years in good health. The V gene is TRBV27, the J gene TRBJ1-4; 7 bases agree with TRBD1. CDR3 bases: TGTGCCAGCAGTTCGGGACAGAGAAATGAAAAACTGTTTTTT. Translation gives CASSSGQRNEKLFF.